This passage covers 26 T cell receptor beta chains from one sample sequenced in a study of T-cell memory formation after mild COVID-19. Using its own MiXCR run on the 5' RACE reads, TCRdb lists one record per CDR3 protein. The sample lists about 140,000 distinct CDR3 sequences; approximately 14% were seen once. The sequenced material came from PBMCs or a T cell subset sorted from them (not recorded which). The receptors derive from an adult woman who had mild COVID-19 (a few samples of this study predate the infection). Cell type and time point are not known.

The chain recombines TRBV7-2 with TRBJ1-3; D ambiguous. CDR3 length: 13 amino acids. Per the germline V gene, CDR1 is SGHTA and CDR2 is FQGNSA. Trimming stripped 5 bases from V and 4 bases from J, with 9 bases between. The CDR3 DNA reads TGTGCCAGCAGCCCACGCAGCGGAAACACCATATATTTT. Translating gives CASSPRSGNTIYF.

The chain carries TRBV5-6 and TRBJ2-7, with 9 bases fitting TRBD2. The CDR3 consists of 16 residues. Germline-derived CDR1 and CDR2 are SGHDT and YYEEEE. Unmatched junction bases numbered 10, after V lost 4 bases and J lost 2 bases. The CDR3 region is CASSRRGLALPYEQYF. DNA of the CDR3: TGTGCCAGCAGCCGGAGGGGACTAGCTTTGCCCTACGAGCAGTACTTC.

This chain links TRBV5-1 with TRBJ2-3; TRBD2 is a possible D gene (6 bases). Trimming cost V 4 bases and J 0 bases, with 15 bases left between them. The CDR3 consists of 16 residues. CDR1 SGHRS and CDR2 YFSETQ come from the germline V gene. In DNA form, the CDR3 reads TGCGCCAGCAGCCCACGGGGGTGGTGGAGCACAGATACGCAGTATTTT. Protein product: CASSPRGWWSTDTQYF.

This clonotype was counted only a few times. This chain's CDR3 is CASSSYRDTLTGGYGYTF. CDR3 DNA: TGTGCCAGCAGTTCCTACAGGGACACTCTCACCGGCGGGTATGGCTACACCTTC. The chain employs TRBV27 and TRBJ1-2, with D possibly being TRBD1 (6 bases). CDR3 size: 18 residues. Germline assignment: CDR1 MNHEY and CDR2 SMNVEV (reference sequence). The ends were cut back, 4 bases at V and 5 bases at J, with 26 bases in the middle.

The chain links TRBV5-1 to TRBJ2-7; D may be TRBD1 or TRBD2 (5 bases each). The CDR3 length is 13 residues. Germline values: CDR1 SGHRS, CDR2 YFSETQ. Trimming left V 4 bases short and J 5 bases short, with 13 bases between. Written as DNA, the CDR3 is TGCGCCAGCAGCGTCGGGACGGTAGACGAGCAGTACTTC. Its protein is CASSVGTVDEQYF.

This chain links TRBV4-1 with TRBJ1-5, with TRBD1 matching over 8 bases. In germline, CDR1 is MGHRA, CDR2 YSYEKL. Unmatched junction bases numbered 9, after V lost 0 bases and J lost 5 bases. The CDR3 is 17 residues long. The DNA of the CDR3 is TGCGCCAGCAGCCAAGAGTCGCGAGGACAGGGTTATCAGCCCCAGCATTTT. This encodes CASSQESRGQGYQPQHF.

This clonotype was observed at least ten times. The chain links TRBV5-5 to TRBJ2-7; a possible D gene is TRBD2 (6 bases). The CDR3 totals 15 residues. Germline V gene sequence: CDR1 SGHKS, CDR2 YYEKEE (reference sequence). Trimming took off 4 bases at V and 1 base at J, with 15 bases between the two ends. CDR3 sequence reads: CASSRAGSPSYEQYF. DNA of the CDR3: TGTGCCAGCAGCCGCGCGGGATCCCCATCCTACGAGCAGTACTTC.

This clonotype was observed a single time. The rearrangement links TRBV7-3 to TRBJ1-1; 10 positions match TRBD1. Germline-derived CDR1 and CDR2 are SGHTA and FQGTGA. CDR3 length equals 15 residues. The ends lost 5 bases at V and 3 bases at J; junction bases unmatched: 6. The CDR3 is CASSPHGTGDTEAFF. The CDR3 region has the DNA TGTGCCAGCAGCCCGCACGGGACAGGGGACACTGAAGCTTTCTTT.

V usage is TRBV5-6 and J usage is TRBJ2-7, with TRBD1 matching 9 bases. Unmatched junction bases numbered 5, after V lost 4 bases and J lost 6 bases. The CDR3 runs to 13 residues. Germline V gives CDR1 SGHDT, CDR2 YYEEEE. CDR3 loop: CASSPGTGREQYF. The CDR3 nucleotides are TGTGCCAGCAGCCCGGGGACAGGGCGCGAGCAGTACTTC. Full variable domain (outside the CDR3, taken from reference TRBV5-6 and TRBJ2-7): DAGVTQSPTHLIKTRGQQVTLRCSPKSGHDTVSWYQQALGQGPQFIFQYYEEEERQRGNFPDRFSGHQFPNYSSELNVNALLLGDSALYLCASSPGTGREQYFGPGTRLTVT.

This chain joins TRBV7-3 and TRBJ2-1, with a tentative D call TRBD2 (7 bases). CDR1 and CDR2 (germline): SGHTA, FQGTGA. The CDR3 totals 15 residues. V was shortened by 2 bases and J by 9 bases, with 17 bases between the two germline ends. CDR3 region: CASSLGGGALGEQFF. CDR3 bases: TGTGCCAGCAGCTTAGGTGGGGGGGCCCTGGGTGAGCAGTTCTTC.

V gene TRBV24-1 combines with J gene TRBJ1-2; D is perhaps TRBD1 (6 bases). CDR3 size: 14 residues. V lost 4 bases, J lost 4 bases, and 12 bases lay in between. Germline V gene data show CDR1 as KGHDR and CDR2 as SFDVKD. CDR3 sequence reads: CATSDRGQIYGYTF. DNA of the CDR3: TGTGCCACCAGTGACCGAGGACAGATCTATGGCTACACCTTC.

The chain is built from TRBV21-1 and TRBJ2-7; TRBD1, as called in the table, went unchecked against the DNA. TRBV21-1 constitutes a pseudogene. This CDR3 comprises 15 residues. The chain's CDR3 is CATPQRERGPYEQYF. The CDR3 region has the DNA TGTGCCACTCCGCAGCGGGAGAGGGGACCCTACGAGCAGTACTTC.

This clonotype was detected many times. The V and J genes are TRBV5-1 and TRBJ1-1; D is undetermined. The CDR3 sequence is 13 residues long. With 3 bases removed from V and 1 base from J, the gap between germline ends came to 7 bases. Germline CDR1 reads SGHRS; CDR2 reads YFSETQ. CDR3 sequence reads: CASSWNWNTEAFF. The DNA of the CDR3 is TGCGCCAGCAGCTGGAACTGGAACACTGAAGCTTTCTTT.

The chain couples TRBV6-5 to TRBJ1-2, with D possibly matching TRBD1 (6 bases). The CDR3 has 13 residues. Looked up from germline, CDR1 is MNHEY and CDR2 is SVGAGI. The V end lost 5 bases, the J end lost 5 bases, and 12 bases lay between the germline ends. The CDR3 DNA sequence: TGTGCCAGCAGTCACGGACAGTTGTATGGCTACACCTTC. This gives the protein CASSHGQLYGYTF.

The chain is built from TRBV6-5 and TRBJ2-2; D is undetermined. Germline V CDR1 and CDR2: MNHEY, SVGAGI. The CDR3 loop spans 12 amino acids. V was pared by 2 bases and J by 7 bases, with 5 bases between. The CDR3 DNA follows: TGTGCCAGCAGTTACCCCGGCGGGGAGCTGTTTTTT. Translation gives CASSYPGGELFF.

The chain uses TRBV29-1 and TRBJ2-3; D call uncertain. CDR1 is SQVTM and CDR2 is ANQGSEA in the germline V gene. The CDR3 is made up of 13 amino acids. V lost 4 bases to trimming and J lost 0 bases, with 8 bases between them. The CDR3 sequence is CSVATVSTDTQYF. CDR3 sequence (DNA): TGCAGCGTTGCGACGGTCAGCACAGATACGCAGTATTTT.

The chain links TRBV29-1 to TRBJ2-5; the match to TRBD2 covers 12 bases. The CDR3 runs 16 residues. Trimming at V came to 4 bases and at J to 2 bases, leaving 8 bases not matched to a gene. Germline CDR1 SQVTM, CDR2 ANQGSEA. CDR3 nucleotide sequence: TGCAGCGTTGGTACTAGCGGGAGGCGACTTCAAGAGACCCAGTACTTC. This gives the protein CSVGTSGRRLQETQYF.

CDR3 nucleotides: TGTGCCAGCAGTTACTCGGGGTACACTGAAGCTTTCTTT. Its protein product is CASSYSGYTEAFF. V gene TRBV6-5 combines with J gene TRBJ1-1; D gene ambiguous. The V and J ends lost 0 bases and 3 bases respectively, with 5 bases between them. The CDR3 spans 13 residues. The germline V gene encodes CDR1 MNHEY and CDR2 SVGAGI.

In this sample, this clonotype turned up a few times. The V and J genes are TRBV12-3 or TRBV12-4 and TRBJ2-1; the match to TRBD2 covers 9 bases. The length of the CDR3 is 15 residues. Trimming took 6 bases from V and 4 from J; bases not matched to a gene: 7. The DNA of the CDR3 is TGTGCCAGCAGGTCCGGGACTAGCACATACAATGAGCAGTTCTTC. Its translation is CASRSGTSTYNEQFF.

This clonotype was found a few times. This chain links TRBV4-1 with TRBJ2-6, with 7 bases that match TRBD2. The CDR3 sequence is 19 residues long. The V gene end was trimmed by 0 bases and the J gene end by 5 bases; junction bases not matched to a gene: 13. CDR1 is MGHRA, CDR2 YSYEKL, per germline. CDR3 sequence reads: CASSQDRTSPAPWANVLTF. The DNA for the CDR3 is TGCGCCAGCAGCCAAGATCGGACTAGTCCGGCCCCCTGGGCCAACGTCCTGACTTTC.

This clonotype was seen a few times. The chain joins TRBV6-5 to TRBJ1-5; 8 nucleotides line up with TRBD1. Per germline, CDR1 MNHEY and CDR2 SVGAGI. This CDR3 region has 16 residues. The V gene end was trimmed by 4 bases and the J gene end by 2 bases; junction bases not matched to a gene: 7. CDR3 loop: CASSSAGGAGNQPQHF. In DNA, the CDR3 is TGTGCCAGCAGTTCAGCAGGGGGCGCGGGCAATCAGCCCCAGCATTTT.

V gene TRBV12-3 or TRBV12-4 combines with J gene TRBJ2-5; TRBD2 is a possible D gene (5 bases). V was shortened by 6 bases and J by 3 bases, with 14 bases between the two germline ends. The CDR3 runs 14 residues. CDR3 amino acids: CASRSGTEKETQYF. In nucleotides, the CDR3 is TGTGCCAGCAGATCGGGAACCGAGAAAGAGACCCAGTACTTC.

The V and J genes are TRBV15 and TRBJ2-3; 7 nucleotides line up with TRBD1. Germline V gene lookup returns CDR1 LNHNV and CDR2 YYDKDF (reference sequence). J was trimmed by 2 bases and V by 1 base; bases with no gene match: 3. There are 15 residues in the CDR3. The CDR3 reads CATSRAGQPTDTQYF. CDR3 DNA sequence: TGTGCCACCAGCAGAGCGGGACAGCCCACAGATACGCAGTATTTT.

This sequence joins TRBV7-8 and TRBJ1-1, with D uncertain. V was trimmed by 6 bases and J by 3 bases, leaving 11 bases between them. CDR3 length equals 13 residues. Germline V lookup: CDR1 SGHVS, CDR2 FQNEAQ. CDR3 bases: TGTGCCAGCAGTTCTCGAGATCACACTGAAGCTTTCTTT. Amino acids: CASSSRDHTEAFF.

This clonotype was detected a few times. The gene calls are TRBV4-1 and TRBJ2-5, with no clear D. Germline lookup yields CDR1 MGHRA and CDR2 YSYEKL. The CDR3 has 16 amino acids. V shed 2 bases and J shed 2 bases, with 15 bases lying between them. In nucleotides, the CDR3 is TGCGCCAGCAGCCAAAGATCCCCCAGTGGACAAGAGACCCAGTACTTC. This translates into CASSQRSPSGQETQYF.

The chain combines TRBV11-2 with TRBJ1-1, with 7 bases matching TRBD1. The germline gives CDR1 SGHAT, CDR2 FQNNGV. The CDR3 contains 15 residues. Trimming took 3 bases from V and 6 from J; bases not matched to a gene: 10. Here the CDR3 DNA reads TGTGCCAGCAGCTTGGCTGGACAGGCCAACGCTGAAGCTTTCTTT. Its translation: CASSLAGQANAEAFF.